Detailed here is one T cell receptor beta chain. Any history of autoimmune disease or systemic immunosuppression disqualified patients. This sample was included in a study of OX40 agonist ivuxolimab in advanced cancers. The repertoire was sequenced with immunoSEQ multiplex PCR; TCRdb's copy has only in-frame clones and lacks some. The profile shows around 50,000 clones, around 87% of them singletons. The CDR3 runs to 14 residues. Germline V gives CDR1 MDHEN, CDR2 SYDVKM. Trimming cost V 8 bases and J 9 bases; bases outside gene matches: 6. The origin of this receptor is an adult with an advanced solid tumor such as melanoma, head and neck, liver or kidney cancer. The sequencing used CD4+ or CD8+ T cells sorted from blood, collected in a trial of the OX40 agonist ivuxolimab. The chain joins TRBV28 to TRBJ2-1; 14 nucleotides agree with TRBD2. CDR3 DNA: TGTGCCAGCCATAAGGGACTAGCGGGAGTTGAGCAGTTCTTC. The encoded protein is CASHKGLAGVEQFF.